The clone carrying this TCR beta chain turned up a few times. Its specificity is not known. The bulk TCR libraries were made with methods described before and with listed TCR primers. TCRdb processed the PCR reads anew with MiXCR; each CDR3 protein has one entry. The table lists approximately 670,000 distinct CDR3 sequences, approximately 20% of them singletons. CDR3 size: 14 residues. V lost 0 bases to trimming and J lost 7 bases, with 10 bases between them. Germline values: CDR1 MNHEY, CDR2 SMNVEV (reference sequence). Using a CD8+CD4-CCR7+CD45RA+ phenotype, naive CD8 T cells were sorted. The data originate from a study of molecular identifiers for immune sequencing clone quantification. The overall study: Replicate experiments took RNA from approximately 20,000 or 100,000 naive CD8 cells, divided it five ways and sequenced four.

Notes on the study in general: Clones above 20 RNA copies contained over 98% of effector molecules and under 1% of naive molecules.

This clonotype originated in a human donor in good health. Some libraries in this study had Jurkat cell RNA spiked in. V is TRBV27 and J is TRBJ2-1; D gene ambiguous. Material for sequencing was naive CD8+ T cells from blood, with Jurkat cell RNA spiked in. Sample subset: FACS-sorted CD8+CD4-CCR7+CD45RA+ naive T cells. The CDR3 protein is CASSLSIEWNEQFF. The CDR3 bases are TGTGCCAGCAGTTTATCCATAGAATGGAATGAGCAGTTCTTC.